Detailed here is one T cell receptor beta chain. This entry is derived from a study of blood T cell repertoires in COVID-19. On the study more broadly: PBMCs, B-cell-depleted T cells, or T cells provided the cDNA or gDNA that made up the material.

The germline V gene has CDR1 SGHAT and CDR2 FQNNGV. V lost 5 bases, J lost 7 bases, and 21 bases lay in between. The CDR3 is made up of 15 amino acids. Only in-frame clones appear in the TCRdb table, and some are missing; sequencing was by immunoSEQ multiplex PCR. Altogether roughly 260,000 clones are present, approximately 87% being singletons, with the ten largest covering 2% to 2.5%. The TCR originated in a woman aged 45-60 years with acute or convalescent COVID-19. Sequenced: peripheral blood. This rearrangement joins TRBV11-2 to TRBJ2-7, with D possibly matching TRBD2 (5 bases). CDR3 sequence reads: CASSPHLLRVSEQYF. CDR3 nucleotide sequence: TGTGCCAGCAGCCCCCACCTCTTGAGGGTTTCGGAGCAGTACTTC.